This entry is about one T cell receptor (beta chain). This sample is drawn from a study of blood T cell repertoires in COVID-19. Study as a whole: COVID-19 samples from acute and convalescent phases originated in the United States, Italy and Spain. PBMCs, B-cell-depleted T cells, or T cells provided the cDNA or gDNA that made up the material.

Source study methods: Reference gene primer amplification gave estimated nucleated cell counts. This table comes from immunoSEQ multiplex PCR, and its TCRdb copy is limited to in-frame clones, with some not included. The V and J calls and the clone size are those of that table, but D and trimming were determined from the DNA. Found here are around 190,000 clones, around 89% of them singletons; the top ten hold approximately 2.1%. V lost 10 bases to trimming and J lost 4 bases; unmatched junction nucleotides: 10. This CDR3 comprises 14 residues. CDR1 and CDR2 from the germline V gene are MNHNY and SVGAGI (reference sequence).

The V and J genes are TRBV6-6 and TRBJ2-3, with 8 bases fitting TRBD2. The sequence was obtained from a man aged 18 to 30 who had recovered from COVID-19. The source material was peripheral blood. As DNA, the CDR3 is TGTGCCACACATGACAGCGGGAGAGCAGATACGCAGTATTTT. Encoded protein: CATHDSGRADTQYF.